The 8 T cell receptor beta chains given below trace back to one sample, sequenced in a study of metastatic and nonmetastatic thyroid tumors. All patients were treatment-naive before thyroid surgery. TCRdb re-analyzed the PCR reads through MiXCR. The sample consists of some 5,500 clones, 30% of them appearing once. Sequencing used adjacent normal tissue. The origin of the receptors is a female donor with papillary thyroid cancer or a benign thyroid nodule (not recorded which). Some clones in this sample may be carry-over from other donors' samples.

The table lists this clone with a few counts. The genes are TRBV6-1 and TRBJ1-1; TRBD1 might be the D (6 bases). Trimming removed 5 bases from V and 1 base from J, with 14 bases in between. Looked up from germline, CDR1 is MNHNS and CDR2 is SASEGT. The CDR3 contains 15 residues. The chain's CDR3 is CASSTEYRANTEAFF. The CDR3 nucleotides read TGTGCCAGCAGTACTGAATACAGGGCGAACACTGAAGCTTTCTTT.

This sequence joins TRBV19 and TRBJ2-3, with D perhaps TRBD1 or TRBD2 (6 bases each). Germline loops: CDR1 LNHDA, CDR2 SQIVND (reference sequence). V shed 4 bases and J shed 1 base, with 15 bases lying between them. The CDR3 is made up of 16 amino acids. The CDR3 is CASSTVSGARTDTQYF. CDR3 coding DNA: TGTGCCAGTAGTACGGTTTCGGGGGCCCGCACAGATACGCAGTATTTT.

A few counts support this clone. The chain uses TRBV28 and TRBJ2-2; 7 bases line up with TRBD1. V shed 6 bases, J shed 8 bases, and the junction held 15 bases outside the gene matches. The CDR3 is 16 amino acids. Per the germline V gene, CDR1 is MDHEN and CDR2 is SYDVKM. The CDR3 protein is CASSLARGPVPGELFF. The CDR3 DNA follows: TGTGCCAGCAGCTTAGCGAGGGGGCCGGTTCCTGGGGAGCTGTTTTTT.

This clone has only a few counts. V usage is TRBV25-1 and J usage is TRBJ2-5; 7 nucleotides align to TRBD2. The length of the CDR3 is 15 residues. V lost 5 bases to trimming and J lost 4 bases; unmatched junction nucleotides: 10. CDR1 and CDR2 (germline): MGHDK, SYGVNS. In nucleotides, the CDR3 is TGTGCCAGCAGTTCCCCCCGGGAGGAGCGAGAGACCCAGTACTTC. Protein product: CASSSPREERETQYF. Variable domain in full (rest from reference TRBV25-1 and TRBJ2-5): EADIYQTPRYLVIGTGKKITLECSQTMGHDKMYWYQQDPGMELHLIHYSYGVNSTEKGDLSSESTVSRIRTEHFPLTLESARPSHTSQYLCASSSPREERETQYFGPGTRLLVL.

To note about this clone: The conserved phenylalanine or tryptophan is not found at the CDR3 terminus, so this likely reflects a read error. The CDR3 DNA is TGTGCCAGCAGTCTCGGACAGGGACCCTACGAGCAGTACTAC. This gives the protein CASSLGQGPYEQYY. The chain is built from TRBV6-5 and TRBJ2-7, with TRBD1 matching 8 bases. V shed 5 bases, J shed 2 bases, and the junction held 5 bases outside the gene matches. This CDR3 is 14 amino acids long. CDR1 is MNHEY, CDR2 SVGAGI, per germline.

The chain recombines TRBV9 with TRBJ1-6; D not certain. The CDR3 is made up of 14 amino acids. V was trimmed by 3 bases and J by 5 bases, leaving 9 bases between them. Germline CDR1 SGDLS, CDR2 YYNGEE. Here the CDR3 reads CASSGTGDNSPLHF. CDR3 in DNA: TGTGCCAGCAGCGGGACTGGGGATAATTCACCCCTCCACTTT. Full variable domain (outside the CDR3, taken from reference TRBV9 and TRBJ1-6): DSGVTQTPKHLITATGQRVTLRCSPRSGDLSVYWYQQSLDQGLQFLIQYYNGEERAKGNILERFSAQQFPDLHSELNLSSLELGDSALYFCASSGTGDNSPLHFGNGTRLTVT.

This clone was found a few times. A junction boundary mismatches the germline segment, possibly from a read error. The rearrangement links TRBV6-2 or TRBV6-3 to TRBJ2-5, with a possible D match to TRBD1 (6 bases). Germline V gene data show CDR1 as MNHEY and CDR2 as SVGEGT. This CDR3 region has 14 residues. CDR3 region: CASSYGQNQETQYF. CDR3 coding DNA: TGTGCCAGCAGTTACGGACAGAACCAAGAGACCCAATACTTC.

This chain connects TRBV6-4 to TRBJ2-2; 8 nucleotides agree with TRBD2. In germline, CDR1 is MRHNA, CDR2 SNTAGT. The V segment lost 6 bases and the J segment 4 bases; nucleotides outside the gene matches: 10. CDR3 length: 16 residues. The CDR3 reads CASSRTGGPGTGELFF. In nucleotides, the CDR3 is TGTGCCAGCAGCCGTACGGGAGGGCCAGGCACCGGGGAGCTGTTTTTT.